The clone carrying this T cell receptor beta chain has just a few counts. Its cognate antigen is unknown. The entry originates in a study of T-cell reconstitution after alpha-beta-depleted transplantation in children. Study-wide findings and caveats: About two months after transplant, alpha-beta T cells reportedly came from several hundred expanded graft clones.

Unique molecular identifiers were incorporated during preparation of the TCRbeta library. Via MiXCR, TCRdb re-called the PCR reads, giving one row per CDR3 protein. Of almost 600,000 distinct CDR3 sequences detected, 25% to 30% appear once; the ten largest clones hold under 45%. Trimming took 4 bases from V and 3 from J, leaving 20 bases between them. The CDR3 loop spans 16 amino acids. From germline, CDR1 is SGHRS and CDR2 YFSETQ. The TCR was taken from a boy under two years old with Wiskott-Aldrich syndrome, due to receive a stem cell transplant. The source material was PBMCs, sampled before TCRalphabeta/CD19-depleted stem cell transplant. The chain joins TRBV5-1 to TRBJ2-7; TRBD1 might be the D (6 bases). DNA for the CDR3: TGCGCCAGCAGCCCGGGACACCTAGGGAGTGGCTACGAGCAGTACTTC. Its protein is CASSPGHLGSGYEQYF.